Shown below are 3 T cell receptor beta chains from a single sample sequenced in a study of CXCR3-negative and CXCR3-positive naive CD8 T cells. General observations from the study: Compared with CXCR3-negative naive cells, CXCR3-positive naive cells showed more hydrophobic TRB CDR3s.

Antigen specificity for these receptors is unknown. Through 5' RACE with UMI labels, the TRB cDNA libraries were prepared. Following a re-call of the 5' RACE reads, TCRdb has one entry per CDR3 protein and lacks DNA. The table counts some 140,000 distinct CDR3 sequences; 0.45% to 0.6% lies in the top ten. The material sequenced was naive CXCR3+ CD8+ T cells from blood. Sample subset: CD45RO-CCR7+CD27+CD95- naive CD8+ T cells expressing CXCR3 (TNR3+). The receptors derive from a human donor in good health. Some clones in this sample may be carry-over from other donors' samples.

The V and J genes are TRBV28 and TRBJ2-7; TCRdb's D gene call, TRBD1, goes unchecked for lack of DNA. Germline V gene sequence: CDR1 MDHEN, CDR2 SYDVKM. This CDR3 region has 14 residues. The CDR3 spells CASSFLQGEYEQYF.

The rearrangement uses TRBV19 and TRBJ1-6. The CDR3 has 13 residues. Germline CDR1 and CDR2: LNHDA and SQIVND (reference sequence). CDR3 in amino acids: CASSIEGYSPLHF.

The chain has TRBV19 and TRBJ2-1; TCRdb lists TRBD1, though no DNA is available to test this call. Germline V gives CDR1 LNHDA, CDR2 SQIVND (reference sequence). The CDR3 has 15 amino acids. CDR3 sequence reads: CASSAGQSSYNEQFF.